This TCR beta chain was found in a study of cytomegalovirus exposure and HLA in healthy donors. CDR1 LGHNA and CDR2 YSLEER come from the germline V gene. V was trimmed by 3 bases and J by 3 bases, leaving 20 bases between them. The CDR3 sequence is 18 residues long. Produced via immunoSEQ multiplex PCR; TCRdb's table is partial and in-frame only. The top ten hold around 1% of the sample, which has some 270,000 clones, around 85% seen once. The TCR sequence derives from a woman aged 18-30 years in good health and CMV-seronegative. The J gene is TRBJ2-2, the V gene TRBV4-3, with D perhaps matching TRBD1 (6 bases). Sequencing was carried out using PBMCs. CDR3 protein: CASSQGHGTQADTGELFF. The CDR3 nucleotides are TGCGCCAGCAGCCAGGGGCACGGGACACAAGCGGACACCGGGGAGCTGTTTTTT.